This passage covers 29 T cell receptor beta chains from one sample sequenced in a study of blood T cell repertoires in COVID-19. The assay was immunoSEQ multiplex PCR, and TCRdb's table has in-frame clones only and misses some. The sample lists about 300,000 clones; approximately 89% were seen once. The sample comprised peripheral blood. Receptors originate from a woman in her twenties or thirties who had recovered from COVID-19.

The rearrangement joins TRBV2 to TRBJ1-6; tentative D call: TRBD1 (5 bases). This CDR3 has 12 amino acids. Trimming shortened V by 8 bases and J by 7 bases, and 9 bases separated the two germline ends. The germline CDR1 and CDR2 sequences are SNHLY and FYNNEI. CDR3 bases: TGTGCCAGCCTAAGACAGAATTCACCCCTCCACTTT. This sequence encodes CASLRQNSPLHF.

The CDR3 nucleotides read TGCAGCGCCGCAGACAGGGAAGTATACGAGCAGTACTTC. Its protein is CSAADREVYEQYF. The chain links TRBV29-1 to TRBJ2-7; 7 bases are a match to TRBD1. The junction had 10 bases not matched to a gene; V was cut back by 7 bases and J by 4 bases. The CDR3 runs to 13 residues. Germline V gene lookup returns CDR1 SQVTM and CDR2 ANQGSEA.

This chain connects TRBV5-4 to TRBJ1-5; D may be TRBD1 (5 bases). The CDR3 runs 14 residues. Trimming pared 2 bases from V and 2 bases from J, leaving 8 bases between. Per the germline V gene, CDR1 is SGHNT and CDR2 is YYREEE (reference sequence). The CDR3 nucleotides read TGTGCCAGCAGCTTCGGCAGGGGCAATCAGCCCCAGCATTTT. Amino acid sequence: CASSFGRGNQPQHF. Full variable domain (outside the CDR3, taken from reference TRBV5-4 and TRBJ1-5): ETGVTQSPTHLIKTRGQQVTLRCSSQSGHNTVSWYQQALGQGPQFIFQYYREEENGRGNFPPRFSGLQFPNYSSELNVNALELDDSALYLCASSFGRGNQPQHFGDGTRLSIL.

The chain carries TRBV7-6 and TRBJ1-1; 8 bases agree with TRBD1. From germline, CDR1 is SGHVS and CDR2 FNYEAQ. The CDR3 length is 16 residues. V was clipped by 1 base and J by 1 base; unmatched bases: 5. The CDR3 is CASSLGQGRTNTEAFF. The DNA of the CDR3 is TGTGCCAGCAGCTTAGGACAGGGGAGAACGAACACTGAAGCTTTCTTT. Filled out from reference TRBV7-6 and TRBJ1-1, the complete variable domain reads GAGVSQSPRYKVTKRGQDVALRCDPISGHVSLYWYRQALGQGPEFLTYFNYEAQQDKSGLPNDRFSAERPEGSISTLTIQRTEQRDSAMYRCASSLGQGRTNTEAFFGQGTRLTVV.

This chain links TRBV6-5 with TRBJ2-3; D gene unclear. V lost 8 bases, J lost 5 bases, and 8 bases lay in between. Looked up from germline, CDR1 is MNHEY and CDR2 is SVGAGI. The CDR3 consists of 11 residues. CDR3 loop: CASGNIDTQYF. In nucleotides, the CDR3 is TGTGCCAGCGGCAATATAGATACGCAGTATTTT.

The chain combines TRBV20-1 with TRBJ2-1; TRBD2 matches at 8 bases. The CDR3 runs to 17 residues. Germline trimming cut 3 bases from V and 1 base from J; bases unmatched to any gene: 11. Germline CDR1 is DFQATT and CDR2 is SNEGSKA (reference sequence). CDR3 DNA: TGCAGTGCTAGTGGTAGCGGGACAAGAGCTTCCTACAATGAGCAGTTCTTC. It encodes CSASGSGTRASYNEQFF.

This chain joins TRBV28 and TRBJ2-1, with 8 nucleotides matching TRBD2. Germline CDR1 MDHEN, CDR2 SYDVKM. The CDR3 is made up of 13 amino acids. Unmatched junction bases numbered 4, after V lost 6 bases and J lost 6 bases. This chain's CDR3 is CASSLAGSNEQFF. The CDR3 region has the DNA TGTGCCAGCAGCTTAGCGGGGTCCAATGAGCAGTTCTTC.

CDR3 sequence: CASSQDDRGFSNQPQHF. CDR3 DNA: TGCGCCAGCAGCCAAGATGACAGGGGGTTTAGCAATCAGCCCCAGCATTTT. The J gene is TRBJ1-5, the V gene TRBV4-1; 9 bases agree with TRBD1. The CDR3 is 17 amino acids. V shed 0 bases, J shed 0 bases, and the junction held 3 bases outside the gene matches. Per the germline V gene, CDR1 is MGHRA and CDR2 is YSYEKL.

This chain joins TRBV6-5 and TRBJ1-4; 8 nucleotides match TRBD1. Germline assignment: CDR1 MNHEY and CDR2 SVGAGI. The CDR3 runs to 14 residues. V shed 11 bases and J 1 base; nucleotides not matched to a gene: 6. The CDR3 loop is CAGSTGGTNEKLFF. The CDR3 nucleotides read TGTGCCGGCTCAACAGGGGGAACTAATGAAAAACTGTTTTTT.

The chain couples TRBV9 to TRBJ1-3; unclear D gene. Between the trimmed V and J ends, which lost 1 base and 4 bases, there was a span of 12 bases. This CDR3 has 15 amino acids. Looked up from germline, CDR1 is SGDLS and CDR2 is YYNGEE. The CDR3 DNA follows: TGTGCCAGCAGCGTACTCGGGGTGGGGGGAAACACCATATATTTT. Its translation is CASSVLGVGGNTIYF.

This chain uses TRBV6-1 with TRBJ2-5, with 10 bases fitting TRBD2. V shed 1 base, J shed 0 bases, and the junction held 5 bases outside the gene matches. Germline V gene sequence: CDR1 MNHNS, CDR2 SASEGT. The length of the CDR3 is 17 residues. CDR3 amino acids: CASSEGVAGGNQETQYF. In nucleotides, the CDR3 is TGTGCCAGCAGTGAAGGTGTAGCGGGAGGTAACCAAGAGACCCAGTACTTC.

The chain uses TRBV24-1 and TRBJ2-7, with a weak D call TRBD2 (5 bases). Germline V gene data show CDR1 as KGHDR and CDR2 as SFDVKD. Trimming removed 5 bases at V and 0 bases at J, with 7 bases between. The CDR3 has 13 residues. CDR3: CATSAGSSYEQYF. CDR3 coding DNA: TGTGCCACCAGTGCGGGGAGCTCCTACGAGCAGTACTTC.

V is TRBV2 and J is TRBJ2-5; TRBD2 matches at 7 bases. Germline V lookup: CDR1 SNHLY, CDR2 FYNNEI. The CDR3 runs 13 residues. V lost 8 bases, J lost 2 bases, and 5 bases stayed unmatched. The CDR3 loop reads CASAPGLQETQYF. In DNA form, the CDR3 reads TGTGCCAGCGCTCCGGGACTACAAGAGACCCAGTACTTC.

V and J are TRBV19 and TRBJ2-7; 10 bases are shared with TRBD1. V was pared by 5 bases and J by 1 base, with 8 bases of the junction left unmatched. The CDR3 totals 16 residues. Germline CDR1 is LNHDA and CDR2 is SQIVND (reference sequence). This CDR3 is CASSPEGTGVSYEQYF. Here the CDR3 DNA reads TGTGCCAGTAGTCCCGAGGGGACAGGGGTATCCTACGAGCAGTACTTC.

The sample holds one count of this clone. The chain couples TRBV28 to TRBJ2-7, with a weak D call TRBD1 (5 bases). This CDR3 spans 13 amino acids. Germline-derived CDR1 and CDR2 are MDHEN and SYDVKM. Trimming took 5 bases from V and 0 from J, leaving 8 bases between them. The CDR3 sequence: CASSNRGSYEQYF. The DNA of the CDR3 is TGTGCCAGCAGTAATAGGGGCTCCTACGAGCAGTACTTC. The whole variable domain, filled in from reference TRBV28 and TRBJ2-7, reads DVKVTQSSRYLVKRTGEKVFLECVQDMDHENMFWYRQDPGLGLRLIYFSYDVKMKEKGDIPEGYSVSREKKERFSLILESASTNQTSMYLCASSNRGSYEQYFGPGTRLTVT.

The chain combines TRBV7-8 with TRBJ2-3; the D is unclear. The CDR3 spans 12 residues. Per the germline V gene, CDR1 is SGHVS and CDR2 is FQNEAQ. V lost 5 bases and J 2 bases, leaving 5 bases between the germline ends. For the CDR3, the DNA is TGTGCCAGCAGCCGTTACACAGATACGCAGTATTTT. This encodes CASSRYTDTQYF.

The chain has TRBV6-5 and TRBJ1-1, with D unresolved. The CDR3 covers 13 residues. The V gene's germline CDR1 is MNHEY and CDR2 SVGAGI. V lost 9 bases and J lost 4, with 15 bases in between. The DNA for the CDR3 is TGTGCCAGTCTCTTTGACTTGGGCACTGAAGCTTTCTTT. Translation: CASLFDLGTEAFF.

The J gene is TRBJ1-1, the V gene TRBV7-2; D is ambiguous. The CDR3 length is 14 residues. Deletions cut 1 base from V and 4 bases from J, with 10 bases between. Germline V gene data show CDR1 as SGHTA and CDR2 as FQGNSA. The CDR3 DNA is TGTGCCAGCAGCTTAGTCGGCAGGCCCACTGAAGCTTTCTTT. Protein sequence: CASSLVGRPTEAFF.

The V gene is TRBV18, the J gene TRBJ2-3, with 8 bases identical to TRBD2. This CDR3 is built from 14 residues. Trimming took 1 base from V and 5 from J; bases not matched to a gene: 2. Germline V gene sequence: CDR1 KGHSH, CDR2 LQKENI. In DNA, the CDR3 is TGTGCCAGCTCACCACGGACTAGCCTAGATACGCAGTATTTT. Its translation is CASSPRTSLDTQYF.

The V call is TRBV3-1 (or the pseudogene TRBV3-2), the J call TRBJ2-4, with a weak D call TRBD1 (5 bases). This CDR3 is built from 15 residues. CDR1 is LGHDT, CDR2 YNNKEL, per germline (reference sequence). Trimming left V 3 bases short and J 0 bases short, with 9 bases between. CDR3 DNA sequence: TGTGCCAGCAGCCATGGACACGCAGCCAAAAACATTCAGTACTTC. It translates to CASSHGHAAKNIQYF.

V gene TRBV7-8 combines with J gene TRBJ1-3; D is ambiguous. V was trimmed by 4 bases and J by 0 bases, leaving 13 bases between them. CDR1 SGHVS and CDR2 FQNEAQ come from the germline V gene. The CDR3 is 16 residues long. CDR3: CASSSENVFSGNTIYF. DNA for the CDR3: TGTGCCAGCAGCTCGGAGAACGTCTTCTCTGGAAACACCATATATTTT.

The CDR3 bases are TGTGCCAGCAGCCAACCCCCCAGGGGGAGGAGCACTGAAGCTTTCTTT. It yields the protein CASSQPPRGRSTEAFF. This chain connects TRBV4-2 to TRBJ1-1; 7 bases line up with TRBD1. Germline-derived CDR1 and CDR2 are LGHNA and YNFKEQ. The CDR3 is made up of 16 amino acids. After removal of 2 bases from V and 4 bases from J, the junction contained 10 bases not matched to a gene.

The V and J genes are TRBV9 and TRBJ1-1; possible D gene TRBD1, 6 bases. This CDR3 is built from 15 residues. The germline V gene encodes CDR1 SGDLS and CDR2 YYNGEE. Trimming took off 4 bases at V and 1 base at J, with 14 bases between the two ends. Here the CDR3 reads CASSISGTQNTEAFF. The DNA for the CDR3 is TGTGCCAGCAGCATTAGTGGGACACAGAACACTGAAGCTTTCTTT. The variable domain in full, completed from reference TRBV9 and TRBJ1-1, reads DSGVTQTPKHLITATGQRVTLRCSPRSGDLSVYWYQQSLDQGLQFLIQYYNGEERAKGNILERFSAQQFPDLHSELNLSSLELGDSALYFCASSISGTQNTEAFFGQGTRLTVV.

V is TRBV5-1 and J is TRBJ2-1, with D possibly TRBD1 on 7 matching bases. The germline V and J ends were trimmed by 4 bases and 5 bases, with 19 bases remaining between them. Germline V gene lookup returns CDR1 SGHRS and CDR2 YFSETQ. The CDR3 totals 16 residues. The DNA of the CDR3 is TGCGCCAGCAGCCGAGGGGACAGCCCGGGGGACAATGAGCAGTTCTTC. Amino acids: CASSRGDSPGDNEQFF.

The chain links TRBV4-3 to TRBJ2-3; 7 nucleotides align to TRBD2. Germline CDR1 LGHNA, CDR2 YSLEER. The V segment lost 0 bases and the J segment 7 bases; nucleotides outside the gene matches: 22. The CDR3 consists of 20 residues. CDR3 residues: CASSQDFRKGGVNLVNTQYF. The DNA of the CDR3 is TGCGCCAGCAGCCAAGATTTTCGAAAGGGAGGGGTGAATCTCGTAAATACGCAGTATTTT.

A remark on this clone: This sample includes further DNA sequences coding for the same CDR3. The V and J genes are TRBV15 and TRBJ1-5, with D unclear. The V end lost 3 bases, the J end lost 2 bases, and 5 bases lay between the germline ends. Germline CDR1 and CDR2: LNHNV and YYDKDF (reference sequence). The CDR3 contains 13 residues. CDR3 protein: CATSRGGNQPQHF. Written as DNA, the CDR3 is TGTGCCACCAGCAGGGGCGGCAATCAGCCCCAGCATTTT. The full variable domain, in which reference TRBV15 and TRBJ1-5 provide the parts outside the CDR3, is DAMVIQNPRYQVTQFGKPVTLSCSQTLNHNVMYWYQQKSSQAPKLLFHYYDKDFNNEADTPDNFQSRRPNTSFCFLDIRSPGLGDTAMYLCATSRGGNQPQHFGDGTRLSIL.

The rearrangement links TRBV12-3 or TRBV12-4 to TRBJ2-7, with TRBD1 matching over 7 bases. The CDR3 sequence is 12 residues long. Losses at the gene ends were 0 bases for V and 8 bases for J; bases not matched to a gene: 1. The CDR3 sequence: CASSLAGGQQYF. CDR3 in DNA: TGTGCCAGCAGTTTAGCAGGGGGCCAGCAGTACTTC.

V is TRBV3-1 (or the pseudogene TRBV3-2) and J is TRBJ2-3; D is unresolved. Per the germline V gene, CDR1 is LGHDT and CDR2 is YNNKEL (reference sequence). V gave up 0 bases and J gave up 8 bases, with 6 bases separating them. The CDR3 loop spans 12 amino acids. CDR3 nucleotide sequence: TGTGCCAGCAGCCAAGAGCTGCGTACGCAGTATTTT. Protein sequence: CASSQELRTQYF.

The CDR3, as DNA: TGTGCCAGCAGCACCGGACAGGGGGCTGGGGCCAACGTCCTGACTTTC. This gives the protein CASSTGQGAGANVLTF. The chain joins TRBV11-1 to TRBJ2-6, with 10 bases lining up with TRBD1. Germline V gene data show CDR1 as SGHAT and CDR2 as FQDESV (reference sequence). V shed 5 bases and J 2 bases; nucleotides not matched to a gene: 3. The CDR3 sequence is 16 residues long.